This T cell receptor beta chain was found in a study of blood T cells in healthy people across ages. Regarding the study as a whole: One million T cells yielded diversity estimates that were considered underestimates.

Healthy Russian Caucasian donors spanned ages about 6 to 90 years. Every donor provided approximately 9.2 milliliters of peripheral blood. This clonotype was detected a few times. Its antigen is undetermined. The CDR3 is made up of 16 amino acids. V lost 9 bases and J lost 1; bases outside the gene matches: 15. Germline V gene sequence: CDR1 MNHEY, CDR2 SVGEGT. For the second PCR, which ran for about 6 to 11 cycles, a sample-barcoded 5' primer and a J-beta primer mix were used. TCRdb reprocessed the 5' RACE reads with MiXCR, giving one entry per CDR3 protein. The table shows some 1,500,000 distinct CDR3 sequences, with roughly 43% occurring only once.

Material: blood. The chain uses TRBV6-2 or TRBV6-3 and TRBJ2-7, with 7 bases that match TRBD1. The clonotype was recovered from a woman younger than 30 in good health. CDR3 protein: CASYELPGQRSYEQYF. CDR3 DNA: TGTGCCAGTTACGAGCTTCCGGGACAGCGATCCTACGAGCAGTACTTC.